Given below is one T cell receptor beta chain in context. Original processing methods: The authors estimated nucleated cell counts from reference gene primer amplification. Some clones are missing from TCRdb's copy, which holds only in-frame ones; the method was immunoSEQ multiplex PCR. V and J calls and clone size are copied from that table; D and trimming were computed from the DNA. The sample shows about 120,000 clones, about 80% of them seen only once. These data belong to a study of blood T cell repertoires in COVID-19. Study as a whole: Acute and convalescent COVID-19 specimens originated in the United States, Italy and Spain.

This CDR3 region has 18 residues. From germline, CDR1 is MNHNY and CDR2 SVGAGI (reference sequence). The J segment lost 0 bases and the V segment lost 5 bases, leaving 10 bases of the junction unmatched. The clonotype comes from a woman older than 75 with acute or convalescent COVID-19. This rearrangement joins TRBV6-6 to TRBJ2-3; 11 bases fit TRBD2. Sequenced: peripheral blood. This CDR3 reads CASSPTSGEDPSTDTQYF. The CDR3 DNA follows: TGTGCCAGCAGTCCGACTAGCGGGGAGGATCCTAGCACAGATACGCAGTATTTT.